This TCR beta chain appears in the sequencing data of a study of early stage breast cancer tumors. Study as a whole: ER+/PR+/HER2- status applied to about 75% of the 16 invasive breast tumors. Among approximately 12 ER+/PR+/HER2- tumors, eight were ductal, four lobular.

Only in-frame clones appear in the TCRdb table, and some are missing; sequencing was by immunoSEQ multiplex PCR. The data contain tens of thousands of clones, 65% to 75% of them singletons. Turning to this clone: What it binds is not known.

General study findings and limits: Commonly generated sequences made up most enriched TCRB sequences shared between patients. Compared with adjacent normal breast, tumors showed 2 to 2.5-fold denser, more clonal T cells.

The germline CDR1 and CDR2 sequences are KGHSH and LQKENI. V gave up 1 base and J gave up 3 bases, with 6 bases separating them. This CDR3 has 13 residues. The chain uses TRBV18 and TRBJ1-1, with no clear D. Input material: blood. The origin of this receptor is a person aged 45 to 59 with breast cancer. The CDR3 here is CASSPQVHTEAFF. Here the CDR3 DNA reads TGTGCCAGCTCACCACAGGTCCACACTGAAGCTTTCTTT.